These T cell receptor beta chains were read from a single sample in a study of T cells in tuberculosis. TCRdb's table, derived via immunoSEQ multiplex PCR, lists solely in-frame clones and lacks some. The sample holds 30,000 to 35,000 clones, more than 85% seen once. Sample: PBMCs. These TCRs come from a donor between 10 and 35 years old with latent tuberculosis or without tuberculosis infection. Both conserved end residues are part of each CDR3. Each record gives: J gene, V gene, CDR3 length, D gene, clone size, CDR3 DNA, CDR3 protein. A D gene is named only where the DNA matches it firmly. Size is stated for part of the rows, as once, few or many counts, or as a class when the clone is expanded.

TRBJ2-7 | TRBV4-1 | 15 | - | - | TGCGCCAGCAGCCAAGGACCGGGTGGCTCCTACGAGCAGTACTTC | CASSQGPGGSYEQYF
TRBJ2-7 | TRBV7-8 | 16 | TRBD1 | once | TGTGCCAGCAGCTTAGCCCGGACAGGGGCCAGTTACGAGCAGTACTTC | CASSLARTGASYEQYF
TRBJ2-5 | TRBV11-3 | 15 | TRBD2 | - | TGTGCCAGCAGCTTAGATGGGACTAGCGGGGAGACCCAGTACTTC | CASSLDGTSGETQYF
TRBJ2-3 | TRBV4-3 | 18 | TRBD2 | - | TGCGCCAGCAGCCAAGAATATTCCTCAGCGGGGGGGGGAGATACGCAGTATTTT | CASSQEYSSAGGGDTQYF
TRBJ2-1 | TRBV14 | 16 | - | - | TGTGCCAGCAGCCAGCCGGAGGCTTACTCCTACAATGAGCAGTTCTTC | CASSQPEAYSYNEQFF
TRBJ1-1 | TRBV4-3 | 13 | - | once | TGCGCCAGCAGCCAGACCGGGGGGGCTGAAGCTTTCTTT | CASSQTGGAEAFF
TRBJ2-3 | TRBV11-2 | 20 | TRBD2 | - | TGTGCCAGCAGCTTAGAATTCGGGACTAGCGGGGGGGCTAGCACAGATACGCAGTATTTT | CASSLEFGTSGGASTDTQYF
TRBJ1-1 | TRBV4-1 | 18 | - | - | TGCGCCAGCAGCCAAGGGATCTTGGGCCGTAAAATGAACACTGAAGCTTTCTTT | CASSQGILGRKMNTEAFF
TRBJ2-7 | TRBV7-2 | 15 | TRBD1 | - | TGTGCCAGCAGCTTAACATGGGACAGGGAGCACGAGCAGTACTTC | CASSLTWDREHEQYF
TRBJ1-2 | TRBV5-6 | 14 | - | - | TGTGCCAGCAGCCCCCGTGGGAGGTCCTATGGCTACACCTTC | CASSPRGRSYGYTF
TRBJ2-3 | TRBV5-1 | 15 | - | - | TGCGCCAGCAGCTGGGCAGGGGGGAACACAGATACGCAGTATTTT | CASSWAGGNTDTQYF
TRBJ1-5 | TRBV7-8 | 17 | TRBD1 | - | TGTGCCAGCAGCCCCAGAGGGCGACAGGGGGAAGGTCAGCCCCAGCATTTT | CASSPRGRQGEGQPQHF
TRBJ2-5 | TRBV7-2 | 14 | TRBD2 | - | TGTGCCAGCAGCCCTGGCGGGGGGTGGGAGACCCAGTACTTC | CASSPGGGWETQYF
TRBJ2-2 | TRBV5-4 | 15 | TRBD2 | - | TGTGCCAGCCCGGGACTAGCGGGAGAGGTCGGGGAGCTGTTTTTT | CASPGLAGEVGELFF
TRBJ1-1 | TRBV7-9 | 13 | - | - | TGTGCCAGCAGCTTGGACTCAGGAACTGAAGCTTTCTTT | CASSLDSGTEAFF
TRBJ1-3 | TRBV5-1 | 15 | TRBD1 | - | TGCGCCAGCAGCTGGGGGACAGACTCTGGAAACACCATATATTTT | CASSWGTDSGNTIYF
TRBJ2-7 | TRBV7-2 | 15 | - | - | TGTGCCAGCAGCTTAGCTGTCTCAGGTGGCGACGAGCAGTACTTC | CASSLAVSGGDEQYF
TRBJ1-1 | TRBV18 | 14 | TRBD1 | - | TGTGCCAGCTCACTACAACTCGGACAGGGCGAAGCTTTCTTT | CASSLQLGQGEAFF
TRBJ2-7 | TRBV6-5 | 16 | TRBD2 | once | TGTGCCAGCAGTTCCCGACTAGCGGATCACTCCTACGAGCAGTACTTC | CASSSRLADHSYEQYF
TRBJ2-5 | TRBV28 | 14 | - | - | TGTGCCAGCAGTTTAATTGTAGCTCGAGAGACCCAGTACTTC | CASSLIVARETQYF
TRBJ1-2 | TRBV28 | 14 | TRBD1 | - | TGTGCCAGCAGTTCTCGGGACAGGTCCTATGGCTACACCTTC | CASSSRDRSYGYTF
TRBJ2-2 | TRBV7-9 | 15 | TRBD2 | once | TGTGCCAGCAGCTTTAGCGGGAGTAACACCGGGGAGCTGTTTTTT | CASSFSGSNTGELFF
TRBJ1-1 | TRBV28 | 13 | - | - | TGTGCCAGCAGTTTGGGGGCCCTCCCTGAAGCTTTCTTT | CASSLGALPEAFF
TRBJ2-1 | TRBV28 | 14 | TRBD2 | - | TGTGCCAGCAGTCCCGGGACTACTTACAATGAGCAGTTCTTC | CASSPGTTYNEQFF
TRBJ2-1 | TRBV19 | 11 | - | - | TGTGCCAGTACAACCCGGGGGGAGCAGTTCTTC | CASTTRGEQFF
TRBJ1-5 | TRBV10-2 | 13 | TRBD1 | - | TGCGCCAGCCAAGACAGGGTCGCTCAGCCCCAGCATTTT | CASQDRVAQPQHF
TRBJ1-5 | TRBV4-3 | 14 | - | - | TGCGCCAGCAGCCAAGGGGGGGTAGGGCAGCCCCAGCATTTT | CASSQGGVGQPQHF
TRBJ2-7 | TRBV9 | 13 | - | - | TGTGCCAGCAGCGAGGGGCCAGCCTACGAGCAGTACTTC | CASSEGPAYEQYF
TRBJ2-7 | TRBV13 | 15 | TRBD1 | - | TGTGCCAGCAGCCAAGGAGGACAGGGAGCCTACGAGCAGTACTTC | CASSQGGQGAYEQYF
TRBJ1-2 | TRBV13 | 14 | TRBD1 | - | TGTGCCAGCAGCCCTAGGGGACAGAACTATGGCTACACCTTC | CASSPRGQNYGYTF
TRBJ1-1 | TRBV4-1 | 13 | - | - | TGCGCCAGCAGCCTGGGCCCCGGGGCTGAAGCTTTCTTT | CASSLGPGAEAFF
TRBJ2-7 | TRBV19 | 13 | - | - | TGTGCCAGTAGCACCGGGATTCCTTACGAGCAGTACTTC | CASSTGIPYEQYF
TRBJ2-5 | TRBV28 | 13 | - | - | TGTGCCAGCAGCCGAGCGGGCCAAGAGACCCAGTACTTC | CASSRAGQETQYF
TRBJ2-3 | TRBV6-5 | 14 | - | - | TGTGCCAGCAGTTATCAGCAGGGGACAGATACGCAGTATTTT | CASSYQQGTDTQYF
TRBJ2-1 | TRBV10-3 | 15 | TRBD2 | - | TGTGCCATCAGTGCCCAGCGGGGGGCCTTCAATGAGCAGTTCTTC | CAISAQRGAFNEQFF
TRBJ1-1 | TRBV18 | 15 | TRBD1 | - | TGTGCCAGCTCTCCACAGACAGGGAGTCAGACTGAAGCTTTCTTT | CASSPQTGSQTEAFF
TRBJ2-5 | TRBV7-9 | 18 | - | - | TGTGCCAGCAGCCAGCCCCCCCGTATGGGACTTATAATTGAGACCCAGTACTTC | CASSQPPRMGLIIETQYF
TRBJ1-2 | TRBV7-2 | 12 | - | few | TGTGCCAGCAGCTTAGTCGGGGATGGCTACACCTTC | CASSLVGDGYTF
TRBJ1-1 | TRBV29-1 | 14 | - | once | TGCAGCGTTGAGAATCGAGGCAGAAAAAATGAAGCTTTCTTT | CSVENRGRKNEAFF
TRBJ1-2 | TRBV6-5 | 14 | - | - | TGTGCCAGCAGTTATTCCGGGGACTACTATGGCTACACCTTC | CASSYSGDYYGYTF
TRBJ2-7 | TRBV7-2 | 14 | - | few | TGTGCCAGCAGCTTAACGGACAGTTACTACGAGCAGTACTTC | CASSLTDSYYEQYF
TRBJ1-2 | TRBV15 | 12 | - | - | TGTGCCACCAGCAGAGGGGACAACAGCTACACCTTC | CATSRGDNSYTF
TRBJ1-2 | TRBV7-6 | 15 | - | few | TGTGCCAGCAGCTCCAGAACAGGGATTAAGGGTGGCTACACCTTC | CASSSRTGIKGGYTF
TRBJ2-7 | TRBV7-9 | 16 | TRBD1 | - | TGTGCCAGCAGCCAACCCCCCGGGACAGGGAGGACCGAGCAGTACTTC | CASSQPPGTGRTEQYF
TRBJ2-7 | TRBV19 | 14 | - | - | TGTGCCAGTAGTACCCTCCTTAGACAGGCCAAGAGGTACTTC | CASSTLLRQAKRYF
TRBJ2-3 | TRBV7-6 | 15 | - | - | TGTGCCAGCAGCCCAATTCAGGGGCTTGGAGATACGCAGTATTTT | CASSPIQGLGDTQYF
TRBJ1-5 | TRBV18 | 16 | - | - | TGTGCCAGCTCCCTCGAAGGGACATTTAGCAATCAGCCCCAGCATTTT | CASSLEGTFSNQPQHF
TRBJ2-2 | TRBV5-1 | 13 | - | - | TGCGCCAGCAGCTTGGCTGAGGCCGGGGAGCTGTTTTTT | CASSLAEAGELFF
TRBJ2-1 | TRBV5-1 | 14 | TRBD2 | - | TGCGCCAGCAGCTCCGGGACTAGCTCCAATGAGCAGTTCTTC | CASSSGTSSNEQFF
TRBJ1-5 | TRBV5-6 | 15 | - | - | TGTGCCAGCAGCTACGGGGGGACGCTTACGCAGCCCCAGCATTTT | CASSYGGTLTQPQHF
TRBJ2-1 | TRBV27 | 15 | - | once | TGTGCCAGCAGTTTTTCAGTCTTTCGGGACAATGAGCAGTTCTTC | CASSFSVFRDNEQFF
TRBJ1-6 | TRBV4-1 | 16 | TRBD1 | - | TGCGCCAGCCGGACAGGGTATGACAGGATTAATTCACCCCTCCACTTT | CASRTGYDRINSPLHF
TRBJ1-6 | TRBV28 | 16 | - | - | TGTGCCAGCAGTTTATTACGAAACAGGGTGGGATCACCCCTCCACTTT | CASSLLRNRVGSPLHF
TRBJ2-3 | TRBV27 | 13 | TRBD2 | - | TGTGCCAGCAGTTTATCTTTATTAGCGGGGGTATATTTT | CASSLSLLAGVYF
TRBJ1-6 | TRBV28 | 13 | TRBD1 | - | TGTGCCAGTAACAGGGGATGGTCCTCACCCCTCCACTTT | CASNRGWSSPLHF
TRBJ2-4 | TRBV5-6 | 14 | TRBD1 | few | TGTGCCAGCAGCTGGGGACAGCCCAAAAACATTCAGTACTTC | CASSWGQPKNIQYF
TRBJ2-7 | TRBV5-6 | 15 | TRBD2 | once | TGTGCCAGCAGCAACCCCTACAGCGGGAGCTACGAGCAGTACTTC | CASSNPYSGSYEQYF
TRBJ2-2 | TRBV6-6 | 15 | - | - | TGTGCCAGCAGTGCCGCAGGACAAGGCATCGGGGAGCTGTTTTTT | CASSAAGQGIGELFF
TRBJ1-5 | TRBV19 | 14 | - | - | TGTGCCAGTAGTTCCCCACGTAAGGACAGTAAAGAGCATTTT | CASSSPRKDSKEHF
TRBJ1-5 | TRBV7-2 | 14 | - | few | TGTGCCAGCAGCTTCGACAGCTTGAATCAGCCCCAGCATTTT | CASSFDSLNQPQHF